One sample yielded the 17 T cell receptor beta chains listed below, sequenced in a study of siplizumab effects on memory and regulatory T cells. Assay used: immunoSEQ multiplex PCR; TCRdb lists only in-frame clones, some missing. This repertoire shows 85,000 to 120,000 clones, more than 85% found once; its top ten account for 0.85% to 1.3%. Specimen: CD4+ T cells sorted from blood. These receptors came from a human donor in good health.

The chain carries TRBV6-1 and TRBJ2-7; 7 bases agree with TRBD1. The CDR3 loop spans 15 amino acids. Looked up from germline, CDR1 is MNHNS and CDR2 is SASEGT. After removal of 4 bases from V and 2 bases from J, the junction contained 8 bases not matched to a gene. Here the CDR3 DNA reads TGTGCCAGCAGTGTCAGGGGGACCATGACCTACGAGCAGTACTTC. Translation: CASSVRGTMTYEQYF.

The chain employs TRBV5-5 and TRBJ1-4, with D tentatively TRBD1 (5 bases). The germline V gene has CDR1 SGHKS and CDR2 YYEKEE (reference sequence). The CDR3 contains 14 residues. Trimming shortened V by 0 bases and J by 8 bases, and 11 bases separated the two germline ends. CDR3 region: CASSLGREDEKLFF. CDR3 nucleotide sequence: TGTGCCAGCAGCTTGGGCAGGGAGGACGAAAAACTGTTTTTT.

This chain connects TRBV6-5 to TRBJ2-7; possibly TRBD1 for D (5 bases). The germline V and J ends were trimmed by 6 bases and 4 bases, with 16 bases remaining between them. The CDR3 spans 14 residues. The germline gives CDR1 MNHEY, CDR2 SVGAGI. The CDR3 is CASSRTGQTYEQYF. CDR3 coding DNA: TGTGCCAGCAGCCGAACAGGACAAACTTACGAGCAGTACTTC.

The rearrangement uses TRBV19 and TRBJ2-2; D could derive from TRBD1 or TRBD2 (5 bases each). This CDR3 spans 15 amino acids. The V and J ends lost 5 bases and 0 bases respectively, with 10 bases between them. From germline, CDR1 is LNHDA and CDR2 SQIVND (reference sequence). DNA for the CDR3: TGTGCCAGTAGTCCCGGGACCTCGAACACCGGGGAGCTGTTTTTT. Its translation: CASSPGTSNTGELFF.

This chain joins TRBV2 and TRBJ2-2; 7 nucleotides match TRBD2. The germline gives CDR1 SNHLY, CDR2 FYNNEI. The junction had 12 bases not matched to a gene; V was cut back by 7 bases and J by 10 bases. This CDR3 comprises 14 residues. The CDR3 loop is CASNWEGPQAELFF. The DNA for the CDR3 is TGTGCCAGCAATTGGGAGGGACCTCAGGCGGAGCTGTTTTTT.

V usage is TRBV7-9 and J usage is TRBJ2-6; D is uncertain. Germline V gene sequence: CDR1 SEHNR, CDR2 FQNEAQ (reference sequence). The V end was cut by 5 bases, the J end by 2 bases, with 10 bases between. The CDR3 is 15 amino acids. CDR3 bases: TGTGCCAGCAGCGTACTCGGAACTGGGGCCAACGTCCTGACTTTC. This gives the protein CASSVLGTGANVLTF.

The chain has TRBV6-5 and TRBJ2-5; TRBD2 matches 7 bases. The CDR3 is 14 amino acids. V gave up 6 bases and J gave up 2 bases; unmatched junction bases: 6. Germline values: CDR1 MNHEY, CDR2 SVGAGI. The CDR3 reads CASSDRLAQETQYF. CDR3 DNA: TGTGCCAGCAGCGATAGACTAGCTCAAGAGACCCAGTACTTC.

The chain joins TRBV18 to TRBJ2-7; no clear D. Germline assignment: CDR1 KGHSH and CDR2 LQKENI. This CDR3 contains 15 residues. Trimming took 0 bases from V and 3 from J, leaving 12 bases between them. CDR3 in DNA: TGTGCCAGCTCACCACCGTCCAGGACGAACTACGAGCAGTACTTC. It is translated as CASSPPSRTNYEQYF.

A note on this clone: The identical CDR3 is also encoded by other nucleotide sequences in the sample. This chain uses TRBV19 with TRBJ2-5, with 11 bases aligning to TRBD1. Germline CDR1 is LNHDA and CDR2 is SQIVND (reference sequence). With 5 bases clipped from V and 5 bases from J, the junction kept 7 bases outside the gene matches. The CDR3 has 15 residues. The CDR3 DNA reads as TGTGCCAGTAGTCTCGGACAGGGGGCGGGCGAGACCCAGTACTTC. Encoded protein: CASSLGQGAGETQYF. Looking up the rest from reference TRBV19 and TRBJ2-5 gives the full variable domain: DGGITQSPKYLFRKEGQNVTLSCEQNLNHDAMYWYRQDPGQGLRLIYYSQIVNDFQKGDIAEGYSVSREKKESFPLTVTSAQKNPTAFYLCASSLGQGAGETQYFGPGTRLLVL.

This sequence joins TRBV7-9 and TRBJ2-1; tentatively, D is TRBD1 or TRBD2 (5 bases each). The germline V gene encodes CDR1 SEHNR and CDR2 FQNEAQ (reference sequence). The CDR3 contains 18 residues. Trimming removed 4 bases at V and 10 bases at J, with 29 bases between. In DNA form, the CDR3 reads TGTGCCAGCAGCTCCCCGCCCAGGGACCCGATACACCATTCGGAGCAGTTCTTC. This sequence encodes CASSSPPRDPIHHSEQFF.

The chain has TRBV27 and TRBJ1-2; possibly TRBD1 for D (5 bases). With 4 bases removed from V and 4 bases from J, the gap between germline ends came to 10 bases. The CDR3 extends over 13 amino acids. Germline CDR1 is MNHEY and CDR2 is SMNVEV (reference sequence). The CDR3 here is CASSWGSGYGYTF. In DNA form, the CDR3 reads TGTGCCAGCAGTTGGGGGTCGGGCTATGGCTACACCTTC.

The chain employs TRBV30 and TRBJ1-4; possibly TRBD1 for D (5 bases). The V gene's germline CDR1 is GTSNPN and CDR2 SVGIG (reference sequence). The CDR3 has 13 residues. V shed 5 bases and J shed 4 bases, with 11 bases lying between them. CDR3 sequence (DNA): TGTGCCTGGGCTCGACAGATTAATGAAAAACTGTTTTTT. This gives the protein CAWARQINEKLFF. Supplemented by reference TRBV30 and TRBJ1-4, the full variable domain reads SQTIHQWPATLVQPVGSPLSLECTVEGTSNPNLYWYRQAAGRGLQLLFYSVGIGQISSEVPQNLSASRPQDRQFILSSKKLLLSDSGFYLCAWARQINEKLFFGSGTQLSVL.

The chain is built from TRBV18 and TRBJ1-2; D is possibly TRBD1 (5 bases). Germline CDR1 KGHSH, CDR2 LQKENI. The CDR3 runs 14 residues. V shed 4 bases and J shed 2 bases, with 11 bases lying between them. The CDR3 region has the DNA TGTGCCAGCTCACTCGGGACCGACAACTATGGCTACACCTTC. Amino acid sequence: CASSLGTDNYGYTF.

This chain links TRBV6-1 with TRBJ2-7, with TRBD1 as a possible D gene (6 bases). Germline CDR1 is MNHNS and CDR2 is SASEGT. V was clipped by 2 bases and J by 3 bases, with 20 bases between them. The CDR3 contains 17 residues. CDR3 sequence reads: CASSETLRGSIIYEQYF. As DNA, the CDR3 is TGTGCCAGCAGTGAAACCCTCAGGGGCTCTATTATCTACGAGCAGTACTTC.

V and J are TRBV5-4 and TRBJ2-7, with 11 bases fitting TRBD2. CDR3 size: 15 residues. CDR1 and CDR2 (germline): SGHNT, YYREEE (reference sequence). Trimming removed 4 bases from V and 4 bases from J; junction bases left unmatched: 7. This CDR3 is CASSQAGTSGYEQYF. The CDR3 bases are TGTGCCAGCAGCCAAGCCGGGACTAGCGGATACGAGCAGTACTTC.

The chain couples TRBV30 to TRBJ1-3; TRBD1 aligns across 8 bases. V shed 3 bases, J shed 2 bases, and the junction held 3 bases outside the gene matches. Germline-derived CDR1 and CDR2 are GTSNPN and SVGIG (reference sequence). CDR3 length equals 14 residues. In nucleotides, the CDR3 is TGTGCCTGGAGCAGACAGGGGACTGGAAACACCATATATTTT. Translating it yields CAWSRQGTGNTIYF.

This clone was picked up one time. This chain connects TRBV2 to TRBJ2-7; 14 bases are a match to TRBD2. The germline CDR1 and CDR2 sequences are SNHLY and FYNNEI. CDR3 size: 15 residues. The ends lost 10 bases at V and 2 bases at J; junction bases unmatched: 7. In DNA form, the CDR3 reads TGTGCCACCGGTGGGACTAGCGGGAGAACCTACGAGCAGTACTTC. Its translation: CATGGTSGRTYEQYF. The full variable domain, its missing parts supplied by reference TRBV2 and TRBJ2-7, is EPEVTQTPSHQVTQMGQEVILRCVPISNHLYFYWYRQILGQKVEFLVSFYNNEISEKSEIFDDQFSVERPDGSNFTLKIRSTKLEDSAMYFCATGGTSGRTYEQYFGPGTRLTVT.